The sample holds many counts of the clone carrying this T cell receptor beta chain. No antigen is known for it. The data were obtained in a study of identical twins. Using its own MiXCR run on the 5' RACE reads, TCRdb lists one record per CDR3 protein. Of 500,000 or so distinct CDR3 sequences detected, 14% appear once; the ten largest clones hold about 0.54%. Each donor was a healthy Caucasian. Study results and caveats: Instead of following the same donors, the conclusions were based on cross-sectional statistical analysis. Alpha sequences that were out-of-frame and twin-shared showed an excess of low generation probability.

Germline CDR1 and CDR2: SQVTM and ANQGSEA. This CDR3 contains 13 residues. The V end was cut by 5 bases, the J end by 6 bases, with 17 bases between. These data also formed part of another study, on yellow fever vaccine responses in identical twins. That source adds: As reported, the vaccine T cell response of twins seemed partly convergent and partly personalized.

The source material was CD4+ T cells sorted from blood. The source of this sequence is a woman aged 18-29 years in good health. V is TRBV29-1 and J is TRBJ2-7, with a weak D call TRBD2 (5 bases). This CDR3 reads CSVIGPGLSEQYF. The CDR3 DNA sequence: TGCAGCGTTATCGGACCCGGACTTTCCGAGCAGTACTTC.